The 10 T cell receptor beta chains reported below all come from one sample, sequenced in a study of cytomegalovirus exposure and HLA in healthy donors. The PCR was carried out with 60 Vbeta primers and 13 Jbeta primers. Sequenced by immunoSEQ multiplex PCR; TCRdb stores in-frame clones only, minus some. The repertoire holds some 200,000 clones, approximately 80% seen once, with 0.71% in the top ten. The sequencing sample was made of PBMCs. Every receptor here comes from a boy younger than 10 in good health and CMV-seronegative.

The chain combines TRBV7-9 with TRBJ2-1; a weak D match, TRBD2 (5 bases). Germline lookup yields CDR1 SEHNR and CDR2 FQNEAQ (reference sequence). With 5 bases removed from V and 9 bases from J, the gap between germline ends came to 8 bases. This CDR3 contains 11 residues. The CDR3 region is CASSQEGEQFF. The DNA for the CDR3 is TGTGCCAGCAGCCAAGAGGGTGAGCAGTTCTTC.

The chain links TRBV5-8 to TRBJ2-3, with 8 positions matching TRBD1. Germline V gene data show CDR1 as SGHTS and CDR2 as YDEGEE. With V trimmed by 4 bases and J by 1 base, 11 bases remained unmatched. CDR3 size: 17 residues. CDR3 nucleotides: TGTGCCAGCAGCCTGATGATCTCGGGACAGGGCACAGATACGCAGTATTTT. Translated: CASSLMISGQGTDTQYF.

CDR3 sequence (DNA): TGTGCCAGCAGCTTAGTTGCGTTAGGGGTAGGAGAGACCCAGTACTTC. Translating gives CASSLVALGVGETQYF. J is TRBJ2-5 and V is TRBV7-2; D might be TRBD1 (5 bases). This CDR3 contains 16 residues. The germline CDR1 and CDR2 sequences are SGHTA and FQGNSA. The V and J ends lost 1 base and 4 bases respectively, with 16 bases between them.

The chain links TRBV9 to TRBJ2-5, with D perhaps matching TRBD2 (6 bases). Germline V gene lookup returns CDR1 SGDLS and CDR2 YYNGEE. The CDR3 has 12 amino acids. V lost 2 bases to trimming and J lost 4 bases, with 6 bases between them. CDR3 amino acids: CASSVGGETQYF. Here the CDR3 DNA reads TGTGCCAGCAGCGTGGGGGGAGAGACCCAGTACTTC.

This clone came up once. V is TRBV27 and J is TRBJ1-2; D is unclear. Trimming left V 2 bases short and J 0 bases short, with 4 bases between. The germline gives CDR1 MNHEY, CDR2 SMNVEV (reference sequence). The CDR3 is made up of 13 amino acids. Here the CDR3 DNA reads TGTGCCAGCAGTTTAACATCTAACTATGGCTACACCTTC. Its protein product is CASSLTSNYGYTF.

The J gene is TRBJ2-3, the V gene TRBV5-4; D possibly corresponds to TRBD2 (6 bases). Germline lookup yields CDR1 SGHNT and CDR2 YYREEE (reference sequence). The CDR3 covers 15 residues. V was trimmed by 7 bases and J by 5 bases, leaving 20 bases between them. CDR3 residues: CASSSSGGVRDTQYF. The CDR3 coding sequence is TGTGCCAGCTCATCCTCCGGCGGGGTGAGAGATACGCAGTATTTT.

The CDR3 spells CASSYGQQHQETQYF. The CDR3 region has the DNA TGTGCCAGCAGTTACGGGCAGCAGCACCAAGAGACCCAGTACTTC. The rearrangement uses TRBV6-6 and TRBJ2-5; no definite D call. The CDR3 is made up of 15 amino acids. V was shortened by 2 bases and J by 0 bases, with 10 bases between the two germline ends. Looked up from germline, CDR1 is MNHNY and CDR2 is SVGAGI (reference sequence).

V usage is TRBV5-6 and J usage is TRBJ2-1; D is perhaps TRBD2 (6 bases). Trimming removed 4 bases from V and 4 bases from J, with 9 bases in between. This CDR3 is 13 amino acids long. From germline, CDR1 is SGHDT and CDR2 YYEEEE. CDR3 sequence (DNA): TGTGCCAGCAGCGGGGCGGGGTACAATGAGCAGTTCTTC. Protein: CASSGAGYNEQFF.

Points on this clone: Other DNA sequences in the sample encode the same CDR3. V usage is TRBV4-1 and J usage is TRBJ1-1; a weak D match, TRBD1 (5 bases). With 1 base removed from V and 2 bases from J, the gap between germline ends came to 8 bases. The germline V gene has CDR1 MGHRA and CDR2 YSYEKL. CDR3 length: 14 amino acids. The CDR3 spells CASSQGRGNTEAFF. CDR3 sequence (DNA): TGCGCCAGCAGCCAAGGTAGGGGAAACACTGAAGCTTTCTTT.

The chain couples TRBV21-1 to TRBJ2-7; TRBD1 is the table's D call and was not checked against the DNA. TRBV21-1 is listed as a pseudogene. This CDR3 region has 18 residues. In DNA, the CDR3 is TGTGCCAGCAGCATGTTGGGCTCTCCGGGACAGGGAACCTACGAGCAGTACTTC. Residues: CASSMLGSPGQGTYEQYF.